The next 31 T cell receptor beta chains were all read from a single sample in a study of CD8+CD57+ T cells in acquired aplastic anemia. Profiling of TCR beta VDJ combinations and CDR3 sequences used genomic DNA as template. TCRdb re-derived calls from the reads in MiXCR, one entry per CDR3 protein. The sample has about 190,000 distinct CDR3 sequences, less than 65% seen once; the top ten hold 46%. Specimen: sorted CD4+, CD8+, or CD8+CD57+ T cells (not recorded which) from PBMCs. All receptors come from a human donor with severe aplastic anemia or a healthy control (not recorded which).

In this sample, this clonotype turned up once. The chain links TRBV25-1 to TRBJ2-1; 7 nucleotides line up with TRBD1. Unmatched junction bases numbered 10, after V lost 4 bases and J lost 4 bases. Germline CDR1 MGHDK, CDR2 SYGVNS. This CDR3 has 16 amino acids. CDR3 in amino acids: CASSAPGQTLYNEQFF. The CDR3 DNA follows: TGTGCCAGCAGTGCACCGGGACAGACGTTGTACAATGAGCAGTTCTTC. Together with reference TRBV25-1 and TRBJ2-1, the CDR3 gives the full variable domain: EADIYQTPRYLVIGTGKKITLECSQTMGHDKMYWYQQDPGMELHLIHYSYGVNSTEKGDLSSESTVSRIRTEHFPLTLESARPSHTSQYLCASSAPGQTLYNEQFFGPGTRLTVL.

This clonotype was picked up many times. This chain uses TRBV7-9 with TRBJ2-1; 7 bases line up with TRBD2. The CDR3 runs to 16 residues. The J segment lost 2 bases and the V segment lost 6 bases, leaving 10 bases of the junction unmatched. Germline V lookup: CDR1 SEHNR, CDR2 FQNEAQ (reference sequence). The CDR3 region has the DNA TGTGCCAGCAGAACACTGGCGGGGGAAACCTACAATGAGCAGTTCTTC. Translation gives CASRTLAGETYNEQFF.

The J gene is TRBJ2-7, the V gene TRBV30, with unresolved D. The length of the CDR3 is 13 residues. In germline, CDR1 is GTSNPN, CDR2 SVGIG (reference sequence). Trimming cost V 1 base and J 5 bases, with 12 bases left between them. The CDR3 bases are TGTGCCTGGAGTGAAGGGTACGTGGACGAGCAGTACTTC. Its translation: CAWSEGYVDEQYF.

This chain joins TRBV7-3 and TRBJ2-7; D may be TRBD1 (6 bases). Germline loops: CDR1 SGHTA, CDR2 FQGTGA. The CDR3 runs to 16 residues. Trimming took 0 bases from V and 1 from J, leaving 13 bases between them. The DNA of the CDR3 is TGTGCCAGCAGCTTAACGCCCCCGGACAGTTCCTACGAGCAGTACTTC. It codes for CASSLTPPDSSYEQYF.

This chain uses TRBV20-1 with TRBJ2-3, with TRBD2 as a possible D gene (6 bases). With 3 bases removed from V and 2 bases from J, the gap between germline ends came to 12 bases. The CDR3 has 14 amino acids. Germline V gives CDR1 DFQATT, CDR2 SNEGSKA (reference sequence). The CDR3 coding sequence is TGCAGTGCTAGGAGGCGGGGCTACACAGATACGCAGTATTTT. Encoded protein: CSARRRGYTDTQYF.

This chain connects TRBV11-2 to TRBJ2-7; D is ambiguous. The CDR3 spans 12 residues. Germline assignment: CDR1 SGHAT and CDR2 FQNNGV. Between the trimmed V and J ends, which lost 5 bases and 9 bases, there was a span of 14 bases. Written as DNA, the CDR3 is TGTGCCAGCAGCCCTTTCCGAAGTGGGCAGTACTTC. Its translation is CASSPFRSGQYF. Variable domain in full (rest from reference TRBV11-2 and TRBJ2-7): EAGVAQSPRYKIIEKRQSVAFWCNPISGHATLYWYQQILGQGPKLLIQFQNNGVVDDSQLPKDRFSAERLKGVDSTLKIQPAKLEDSAVYLCASSPFRSGQYFGPGTRLTVT.

In its sample, this clonotype was seen many times. V usage is TRBV7-9 and J usage is TRBJ2-3; perhaps D is TRBD1 or TRBD2 (5 bases each). Trimming pared 1 base from V and 0 bases from J, leaving 17 bases between. Germline-derived CDR1 and CDR2 are SEHNR and FQNEAQ (reference sequence). The CDR3 is 18 residues long. CDR3 loop: CASSLVQGTAPSTDTQYF. CDR3 DNA sequence: TGTGCCAGCAGCTTAGTCCAAGGGACCGCACCTAGCACAGATACGCAGTATTTT.

This clonotype was observed a handful of times. It may be a read error: a sequence one base away is much more abundant. The chain is built from TRBV20-1 and TRBJ1-1, with TRBD1 matching 7 bases. CDR3 length: 18 residues. Per germline, CDR1 DFQATT and CDR2 SNEGSKA (reference sequence). The V and J ends lost 3 bases and 1 base, in that order; junction bases with no gene match: 17. The CDR3 coding sequence is TGCAGTGCTAGTCGACAGGGTAGCATTATTGTTGCGAACACTGAAGCTTTCTTT. Translating it yields CSASRQGSIIVANTEAFF.

This clonotype came up many times. The rearrangement links TRBV7-8 to TRBJ2-7, with 11 nucleotides matching TRBD1. The CDR3 is 17 amino acids. The junction had 11 bases not matched to a gene; V was cut back by 3 bases and J by 4 bases. Germline-derived CDR1 and CDR2 are SGHVS and FQNEAQ. CDR3 DNA: TGTGCCAGCAGCTTTGCCTCTTCCGGGACAGGGGGTTACGAGCAGTACTTC. Its protein is CASSFASSGTGGYEQYF.

Many counts were recorded for this clonotype. The chain recombines TRBV19 with TRBJ1-1; no firm D call. CDR3 length: 12 residues. Trimming shortened V by 8 bases and J by 1 base, and 8 bases separated the two germline ends. CDR1 and CDR2 from the germline V gene are LNHDA and SQIVND (reference sequence). In DNA, the CDR3 is TGTGCCAGTGTTGCGGGGAACACTGAAGCTTTCTTT. Its protein is CASVAGNTEAFF.

This clonotype was found a few times. The gene calls are TRBV20-1 and TRBJ1-2; the D gene is possibly TRBD1 (5 bases). V was clipped by 3 bases and J by 6 bases, with 8 bases between them. Per the germline V gene, CDR1 is DFQATT and CDR2 is SNEGSKA (reference sequence). The CDR3 runs 11 residues. Here the CDR3 DNA reads TGCAGTGCTAGGTCGGGGCATGGCTACACCTTC. Amino acids: CSARSGHGYTF.

The sample holds many counts of this clonotype. This chain links TRBV19 with TRBJ2-3, with D perhaps TRBD1 (6 bases). CDR3 length: 15 residues. The V gene lost 2 bases and the J gene lost 0 bases, with 9 bases spanning the gap. From germline, CDR1 is LNHDA and CDR2 SQIVND (reference sequence). CDR3: CASSIWGLSTDTQYF. Here the CDR3 DNA reads TGTGCCAGTAGTATATGGGGGCTTAGCACAGATACGCAGTATTTT.

This chain links TRBV29-1 with TRBJ2-7; D is uncertain. V lost 0 bases and J 1 base, leaving 10 bases between the germline ends. This CDR3 has 14 residues. CDR1 is SQVTM, CDR2 ANQGSEA, per germline. This CDR3 is CSVEDGRQSYEQYF. The CDR3 region has the DNA TGCAGCGTTGAAGATGGTCGGCAGTCCTACGAGCAGTACTTC.

This clonotype was found many times. This chain links TRBV6-5 with TRBJ1-2; the D gene is possibly TRBD1 (5 bases). V lost 2 bases and J 4 bases, leaving 8 bases between the germline ends. The CDR3 contains 13 residues. CDR1 and CDR2 from the germline V gene are MNHEY and SVGAGI. Here the CDR3 DNA reads TGTGCCAGCAGTTACGGGGCCCGCTATGGCTACACCTTC. Its translation is CASSYGARYGYTF.

V and J are TRBV19 and TRBJ1-6, with TRBD1 matching 9 bases. CDR1 is LNHDA and CDR2 is SQIVND in the germline V gene (reference sequence). J lost 9 bases, V lost 8 bases, and 5 bases had no gene match. The CDR3 consists of 13 residues. Here the CDR3 DNA reads TGTGCCAGTCAGACAGGGGGAGGTTCACCCCTCCACTTT. It specifies CASQTGGGSPLHF.

The chain joins TRBV12-3 or TRBV12-4 to TRBJ2-1; possible D gene TRBD2, 5 bases. V was clipped by 6 bases and J by 6 bases, with 18 bases between them. The CDR3 extends over 15 amino acids. The CDR3 DNA is TGTGCCAGCAGCCCCCGGCGAGGGCGCGGCAATGAGCAGTTCTTC. Its protein product is CASSPRRGRGNEQFF.

The rearrangement uses TRBV9 and TRBJ2-7; no firm D call. The CDR3 has 10 residues. The germline gives CDR1 SGDLS, CDR2 YYNGEE. V dropped 1 base and J dropped 6 bases, with 2 bases sitting between them. The CDR3 region has the DNA TGTGCCAGCAGCGTATCCGAGCAGTACTTC. It codes for CASSVSEQYF.

The V and J genes are TRBV10-3 and TRBJ2-1, with 15 bases matching TRBD2. The germline V gene encodes CDR1 ENHRY and CDR2 SYGVKD. V lost 7 bases to trimming and J lost 0 bases; unmatched junction nucleotides: 13. The CDR3 is made up of 20 amino acids. CDR3 coding DNA: TGTGCCATCAAACGAAACGGACTAGCGGGGGGGACAACCTCCTACAATGAGCAGTTCTTC. It translates to CAIKRNGLAGGTTSYNEQFF.

J is TRBJ2-7 and V is TRBV29-1; D assignment may be TRBD1 or TRBD2 (5 bases each). The germline V gene encodes CDR1 SQVTM and CDR2 ANQGSEA. The CDR3 spans 13 residues. Deletions cut 6 bases from V and 4 bases from J, with 16 bases between. CDR3 amino acids: CSVTYFGAYEQYF. CDR3 coding DNA: TGCAGCGTAACCTATTTCGGGGCGTACGAGCAGTACTTC.

The chain joins TRBV7-2 to TRBJ2-1, with 10 bases fitting TRBD2. CDR1 and CDR2 (germline): SGHTA, FQGNSA. V lost 2 bases to trimming and J lost 7 bases; unmatched junction nucleotides: 11. The CDR3 covers 17 residues. The CDR3 DNA is TGTGCCAGCAGCTTAATCCTCCGGACTAGCGGAACAAATGAGCAGTTCTTC. Protein sequence: CASSLILRTSGTNEQFF. The complete variable domain, with remaining parts taken from reference TRBV7-2 and TRBJ2-1, reads GAGVSQSPSNKVTEKGKDVELRCDPISGHTALYWYRQSLGQGLEFLIYFQGNSAPDKSGLPSDRFSAERTGGSVSTLTIQRTQQEDSAVYLCASSLILRTSGTNEQFFGPGTRLTVL.

V and J are TRBV10-3 and TRBJ1-1; 9 bases line up with TRBD1. The germline gives CDR1 ENHRY, CDR2 SYGVKD. The V segment lost 3 bases and the J segment 5 bases; nucleotides outside the gene matches: 7. There are 15 residues in the CDR3. The CDR3 spells CAISETGTGNTEAFF. Here the CDR3 DNA reads TGTGCCATCAGTGAAACCGGGACAGGGAATACTGAAGCTTTCTTT.

The V gene is TRBV24-1, the J gene TRBJ2-2; either TRBD1 or TRBD2 may supply D (5 bases each). From germline, CDR1 is KGHDR and CDR2 SFDVKD. Trimming pared 5 bases from V and 4 bases from J, leaving 16 bases between. The CDR3 is made up of 16 amino acids. The CDR3 DNA sequence: TGTGCCACCAGTGGAACCCGGGGCGACAGCACCGGGGAGCTGTTTTTT. It is translated as CATSGTRGDSTGELFF.

The J gene is TRBJ2-7, the V gene TRBV5-1; D unclear. In germline, CDR1 is SGHRS, CDR2 YFSETQ. Trimming shortened V by 4 bases and J by 0 bases, and 11 bases separated the two germline ends. This CDR3 comprises 14 residues. For the CDR3, the DNA is TGCGCCAGCAGCCGATTAGACAACTCCTACGAGCAGTACTTC. Its translation: CASSRLDNSYEQYF.

The chain carries TRBV2 and TRBJ2-1; TRBD1 matches at 9 bases. This CDR3 is built from 12 residues. After removal of 8 bases from V and 9 bases from J, the junction contained 5 bases not matched to a gene. Germline assignment: CDR1 SNHLY and CDR2 FYNNEI. The CDR3: CASVTGGTEQFF. In DNA form, the CDR3 reads TGTGCCAGCGTTACAGGGGGCACTGAGCAGTTCTTC.

This clonotype was found a few times. The V gene is TRBV15, the J gene TRBJ1-1; a weak D match, TRBD1 (6 bases). The V end lost 0 bases, the J end lost 0 bases, and 11 bases lay between the germline ends. CDR3 length: 16 amino acids. Germline V gives CDR1 LNHNV, CDR2 YYDKDF (reference sequence). CDR3 DNA sequence: TGTGCCACCAGCAGAGAAGGGGGTCGCATGAACACTGAAGCTTTCTTT. The encoded protein is CATSREGGRMNTEAFF. The variable domain in full, with the rest retrieved from reference TRBV15 and TRBJ1-1, is DAMVIQNPRYQVTQFGKPVTLSCSQTLNHNVMYWYQQKSSQAPKLLFHYYDKDFNNEADTPDNFQSRRPNTSFCFLDIRSPGLGDTAMYLCATSREGGRMNTEAFFGQGTRLTVV.

The chain carries TRBV10-3 and TRBJ2-5; tentatively, D is TRBD2 (5 bases). Germline V gene data show CDR1 as ENHRY and CDR2 as SYGVKD. V was shortened by 4 bases and J by 6 bases, with 12 bases between the two germline ends. This CDR3 has 13 amino acids. DNA of the CDR3: TGTGCCATCAGTGTAAATAGCGAGCAGACCCAGTACTTC. It is translated as CAISVNSEQTQYF.

The rearrangement uses TRBV20-1 and TRBJ2-3; weak D call: TRBD1 (6 bases). Germline values: CDR1 DFQATT, CDR2 SNEGSKA (reference sequence). CDR3 size: 15 residues. Trimming removed 4 bases at V and 3 bases at J, with 17 bases between. CDR3 DNA sequence: TGCAGTGCTATCATCCGGGGACATGTTACAGATACGCAGTATTTT. This translates into CSAIIRGHVTDTQYF.

This clonotype has only a few counts. The rearrangement joins TRBV28 to TRBJ2-5; TRBD2 matches at 14 bases. Germline lookup yields CDR1 MDHEN and CDR2 SYDVKM. The CDR3 contains 18 residues. V shed 4 bases and J 1 base; nucleotides not matched to a gene: 8. CDR3 DNA: TGTGCCAGCAGTTCCGCCGGGACTAGCGGGGGTATCCAAGAGACCCAGTACTTC. It encodes CASSSAGTSGGIQETQYF.

Notes on this clonotype: One end of the junction varies from germline; a read error may be responsible. The V and J genes are TRBV7-6 and TRBJ2-5, with D uncertain. This CDR3 spans 16 amino acids. From germline, CDR1 is SGHVS and CDR2 FNYEAQ. The DNA for the CDR3 is TGTGCTAGCAGCTTAGATGGGGTAGGTAACCTAGAGACCCAGTACTTC. Its translation is CASSLDGVGNLETQYF.

The rearrangement uses TRBV2 and TRBJ2-1; TRBD2 matches 7 bases. Looked up from germline, CDR1 is SNHLY and CDR2 is FYNNEI. J was trimmed by 5 bases and V by 5 bases; bases with no gene match: 9. The CDR3 runs to 15 residues. CDR3 residues: CASSLGREQNNEQFF. DNA for the CDR3: TGTGCCAGCAGTCTGGGGCGGGAGCAGAACAATGAGCAGTTCTTC.

The chain employs TRBV5-6 and TRBJ2-5, with D possibly being TRBD1 (5 bases). The CDR3 extends over 15 amino acids. The V end was cut by 1 base, the J end by 1 base, with 11 bases between. Germline V gene sequence: CDR1 SGHDT, CDR2 YYEEEE. CDR3 nucleotides: TGTGCCAGCAGCTTGTATTACGACAGCCAAGAGACCCAGTACTTC. Translation: CASSLYYDSQETQYF. The full variable domain, rest sourced from reference TRBV5-6 and TRBJ2-5, is DAGVTQSPTHLIKTRGQQVTLRCSPKSGHDTVSWYQQALGQGPQFIFQYYEEEERQRGNFPDRFSGHQFPNYSSELNVNALLLGDSALYLCASSLYYDSQETQYFGPGTRLLVL.